The present entry profiles one TCR beta chain with its context. The sample comes from a study of blood T cell repertoires in COVID-19. Study-level background: The United States, Italy and Spain provided the acute and convalescent COVID-19 samples. Sample material is recorded as cDNA or gDNA derived from T cells, B-cell-depleted T cells, or PBMCs.

Per the germline V gene, CDR1 is SGHNT and CDR2 is YYREEE (reference sequence). J gave up 6 bases and V 1 base, and 10 bases lay outside the gene matches. The CDR3 has 16 amino acids. Authors' methods: Reference gene primer amplification in the assay estimated nucleated cell counts. Profiling relied on immunoSEQ multiplex PCR, and the TCRdb table lists in-frame clones only, not all of them. That table gives V, J and clone size, and the DNA gave D and trimming. The table shows about 150,000 clones, with under 90% occurring only once. What was sequenced was peripheral blood. The chain is built from TRBV5-4 and TRBJ2-5; TRBD2 agrees at 9 bases. This TCR was recovered from an older woman with active or convalescent COVID-19. The CDR3 loop reads CASSLLSSGAPQTQYF. The CDR3 DNA is TGTGCCAGCAGCTTGCTGTCTAGCGGGGCTCCGCAGACCCAGTACTTC.